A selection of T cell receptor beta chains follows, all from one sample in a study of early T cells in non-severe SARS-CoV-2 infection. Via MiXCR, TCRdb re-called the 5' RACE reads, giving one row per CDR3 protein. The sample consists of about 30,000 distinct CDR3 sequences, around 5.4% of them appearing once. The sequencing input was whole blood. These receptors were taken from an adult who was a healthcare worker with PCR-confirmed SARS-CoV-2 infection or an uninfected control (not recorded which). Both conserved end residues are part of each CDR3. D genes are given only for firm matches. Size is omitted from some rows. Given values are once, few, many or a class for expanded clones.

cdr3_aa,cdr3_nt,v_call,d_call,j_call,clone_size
CASSEAGTGTYEQYF,TGTGCCAGCAGTGAAGCCGGGACAGGGACCTACGAGCAGTACTTC,TRBV6-1,TRBD1,TRBJ2-7,many
CASSFWGPKGTEAFF,TGTGCCAGCAGTTTCTGGGGCCCCAAGGGAACTGAAGCTTTCTTT,TRBV27,NA,TRBJ1-1,NA
CASSLRLHRDANTGELFF,TGTGCCAGCAGCCTCCGACTTCACAGGGACGCGAACACCGGGGAGCTGTTTTTT,TRBV7-2,NA,TRBJ2-2,many
CASSSKPGLAGVGSDTQYF,TGTGCCAGCAGCTCAAAGCCGGGACTAGCGGGAGTGGGATCAGATACGCAGTATTTT,TRBV28,TRBD2,TRBJ2-3,many
CASTLKRTGNRQSNGYTF,TGTGCCAGCACCCTAAAAAGGACAGGGAACCGGCAGAGTAATGGCTACACCTTC,TRBV6-1,TRBD1,TRBJ1-2,many
CASRQSMNTEAFF,TGCGCCAGCCGACAGTCTATGAACACTGAAGCTTTCTTT,TRBV10-1,NA,TRBJ1-1,many
CASSLGPAKNIQYF,TGCGCCAGCAGCTTGGGACCTGCCAAAAACATTCAGTACTTC,TRBV5-1,NA,TRBJ2-4,NA
CATLRGLSSYEQYF,TGTGCCACCCTCAGGGGCCTGAGCTCCTACGAGCAGTACTTC,TRBV28,NA,TRBJ2-7,NA
CASSLGLGLAGGEQFF,TGTGCCAGCAGCTTAGGACTGGGACTAGCGGGAGGAGAGCAGTTCTTC,TRBV7-2,TRBD2,TRBJ2-1,medium-sized
CASSLVKQDNEQFF,TGTGCCAGCAGCTTGGTGAAGCAGGACAATGAGCAGTTCTTC,TRBV5-8,NA,TRBJ2-1,many
CASSPSSGLNEQYF,TGTGCCAGCTCACCATCCAGCGGGCTCAACGAGCAGTACTTC,TRBV18,NA,TRBJ2-7,few
CASSLDAGKYYEQYF,TGTGCCAGCAGCTTAGATGCAGGGAAATATTACGAGCAGTACTTC,TRBV7-2,NA,TRBJ2-7,NA
CASSSWTSGFPGETQYF,TGTGCCAGCAGCTCCTGGACTAGCGGCTTCCCCGGGGAGACCCAGTACTTC,TRBV11-2,TRBD2,TRBJ2-5,few
CASSLQTGGKSPLHF,TGTGCCAGCAGCTTACAGACAGGTGGAAAGTCACCCCTCCACTTT,TRBV7-9,NA,TRBJ1-6,many
CASSLPGPYNEQFF,TGTGCCAGCAGTTTACCGGGGCCCTACAATGAGCAGTTCTTC,TRBV14,NA,TRBJ2-1,NA
CASSFVGGSTDTQYF,TGTGCCAGCAGCTTCGTGGGGGGCAGCACAGATACGCAGTATTTT,TRBV9,NA,TRBJ2-3,NA
CASSTVRSSYEQYF,TGCGCCAGCAGCACCGTGAGAAGCTCCTACGAGCAGTACTTC,TRBV5-1,NA,TRBJ2-7,many
CSARTSGGATETQYF,TGCAGTGCTAGGACAAGCGGGGGGGCGACTGAGACCCAGTACTTC,TRBV20-1,TRBD2,TRBJ2-5,many
CASSLDPNPSNEQFF,TGTGCCAGCAGCTTGGACCCGAACCCCTCCAATGAGCAGTTCTTC,TRBV11-2,NA,TRBJ2-1,few
CASSAEGTDYNEQFF,TGTGCCAGCAGCGCCGAGGGGACGGACTACAATGAGCAGTTCTTC,TRBV5-5,NA,TRBJ2-1,few
CASSLGTGLSQPQHF,TGTGCCAGCAGCTTGGGGACAGGGCTAAGTCAGCCCCAGCATTTT,TRBV7-9,TRBD1,TRBJ1-5,many
CASSQDRGADTGELFF,TGTGCCAGCAGCCAAGATAGGGGGGCCGACACCGGGGAGCTGTTTTTT,TRBV3-1,NA,TRBJ2-2,many
CAIRGEGSYGYTF,TGTGCCATCAGGGGCGAGGGGAGCTATGGCTACACCTTC,TRBV10-3,NA,TRBJ1-2,many
CASSQDRRGRATDTQYF,TGTGCCAGCAGCCAAGATCGGCGCGGGAGGGCAACAGATACGCAGTATTTT,TRBV14,TRBD2,TRBJ2-3,few
CASSPGTGTTEAFF,TGTGCCAGTAGTCCCGGGACAGGGACCACTGAAGCTTTCTTT,TRBV19,TRBD1,TRBJ1-1,NA
CASSLGPNNEQFF,TGTGCCAGCAGCTTAGGACCAAACAATGAGCAGTTCTTC,TRBV7-7,NA,TRBJ2-1,few
CASSLGRQGVLPDTEAFF,TGCGCCAGCAGCTTGGGGCGACAGGGGGTATTACCGGACACTGAAGCTTTCTTT,TRBV5-1,TRBD1,TRBJ1-1,many
CASSPGLAPGELFF,TGTGCCAGCAGCCCTGGACTAGCGCCGGGGGAACTGTTTTTT,TRBV28,TRBD2,TRBJ2-2,NA
CASSHRSGELFF,TGTGCCAGCAGTCACCGGTCCGGGGAGCTGTTTTTT,TRBV27,NA,TRBJ2-2,many
CASSLNLPGAAANEKLFF,TGTGCCAGCAGTCTTAACCTACCGGGGGCAGCAGCTAATGAAAAACTGTTTTTT,TRBV27,NA,TRBJ1-4,few
CASSLASGSNEQFF,TGTGCCAGCAGCTTAGCTAGCGGGAGCAATGAGCAGTTCTTC,TRBV7-9,TRBD2,TRBJ2-1,NA
CASSQDPGHYTEAFF,TGTGCCAGCAGCCAAGATCCGGGACACTACACTGAAGCTTTCTTT,TRBV14,NA,TRBJ1-1,many
CASDRSSNQPQHF,TGTGCCAGCGACAGGAGTAGCAATCAGCCCCAGCATTTT,TRBV12-3/TRBV12-4,NA,TRBJ1-5,many
CASSLSLEGSIQYF,TGTGCCAGCAGCTTAAGCCTAGAGGGGTCCATTCAGTACTTC,TRBV11-2,NA,TRBJ2-4,medium-sized
CASSSGTITGELFF,TGCGCCAGCAGCTCCGGGACAATCACCGGGGAGCTGTTTTTT,TRBV5-1,NA,TRBJ2-2,few
CSVDRASGYTF,TGCAGCGTTGATAGGGCAAGTGGCTACACCTTC,TRBV29-1,NA,TRBJ1-2,NA
CASSSGTGNQPQHF,TGTGCCAGCAGTTCCGGGACAGGGAATCAGCCCCAGCATTTT,TRBV27,TRBD1,TRBJ1-5,many
CASSQDLGTEAFF,TGTGCCAGCAGCCAAGATTTAGGCACTGAAGCTTTCTTT,TRBV14,NA,TRBJ1-1,many
CASSHVRDYPQETQYF,TGTGCCAGCAGCCACGTCCGGGACTACCCTCAAGAGACCCAGTACTTC,TRBV2,TRBD2,TRBJ2-5,NA
CASSLAASGRRETQYF,TGTGCCAGCAGTTTAGCGGCTAGCGGGAGGCGGGAGACCCAGTACTTC,TRBV12-3/TRBV12-4,TRBD2,TRBJ2-5,few
CATSPLLRNYGYTF,TGTGCCACCAGCCCATTACTCCGAAACTATGGCTACACCTTC,TRBV6-2/TRBV6-3,NA,TRBJ1-2,many
CASSLTGGKGQFF,TGCGCCAGCAGCTTAACGGGAGGGAAGGGGCAGTTCTTC,TRBV5-1,TRBD2,TRBJ2-1,few
CASSSLAGPYNEQFF,TGTGCCAGCAGCTCACTAGCGGGCCCCTACAATGAGCAGTTCTTC,TRBV7-8,TRBD2,TRBJ2-1,many
CSALGGGAYNEQFF,TGCAGTGCCCTGGGCGGGGGGGCCTACAATGAGCAGTTCTTC,TRBV20-1,TRBD2,TRBJ2-1,many
CASSFSGGSTDTQYF,TGTGCCAGCAGTTTTAGCGGGGGAAGCACAGATACGCAGTATTTT,TRBV12-3/TRBV12-4,TRBD2,TRBJ2-3,many
CASSYPLTRTSRETQYF,TGTGCCAGCAGTTATCCCCTCACCAGGACCTCAAGGGAGACCCAGTACTTC,TRBV6-2/TRBV6-3,NA,TRBJ2-5,many
CASSGTGGKTGELFF,TGCGCCAGCAGTGGGACAGGGGGCAAAACCGGGGAGCTGTTTTTT,TRBV10-1,TRBD1,TRBJ2-2,few
CASSLVRNTGELFF,TGTGCCAGCAGCTTAGTTAGGAACACCGGGGAGCTGTTTTTT,TRBV11-3,NA,TRBJ2-2,medium-sized
CASSAHKMSGRTDTQYF,TGTGCCAGCAGCGCCCATAAGATGTCGGGACGCACAGATACGCAGTATTTT,TRBV7-8,NA,TRBJ2-3,many
CASSPSRGQYNEQFF,TGTGCCAGCAGCCCCTCTCGAGGGCAATACAATGAGCAGTTCTTC,TRBV12-3/TRBV12-4,NA,TRBJ2-1,few
CAWSRRTEAFF,TGTGCCTGGAGCAGGCGCACTGAAGCTTTCTTT,TRBV30,NA,TRBJ1-1,many
CSVDRQGKNGYTF,TGCAGCGTTGATCGTCAGGGAAAGAATGGCTACACCTTC,TRBV29-1,NA,TRBJ1-2,many
CASSAQGADEQFF,TGTGCCAGCAGCGCTCAGGGGGCGGATGAGCAGTTCTTC,TRBV7-2,TRBD1,TRBJ2-1,NA
CASSLDNEAFF,TGTGCCAGCAGTTTAGACAATGAAGCTTTCTTT,TRBV12-3/TRBV12-4,NA,TRBJ1-1,few
CASSVAGGTYEQYF,TGTGCCAGCAGCGTAGCGGGAGGGACCTACGAGCAGTACTTC,TRBV7-9,TRBD2,TRBJ2-7,many